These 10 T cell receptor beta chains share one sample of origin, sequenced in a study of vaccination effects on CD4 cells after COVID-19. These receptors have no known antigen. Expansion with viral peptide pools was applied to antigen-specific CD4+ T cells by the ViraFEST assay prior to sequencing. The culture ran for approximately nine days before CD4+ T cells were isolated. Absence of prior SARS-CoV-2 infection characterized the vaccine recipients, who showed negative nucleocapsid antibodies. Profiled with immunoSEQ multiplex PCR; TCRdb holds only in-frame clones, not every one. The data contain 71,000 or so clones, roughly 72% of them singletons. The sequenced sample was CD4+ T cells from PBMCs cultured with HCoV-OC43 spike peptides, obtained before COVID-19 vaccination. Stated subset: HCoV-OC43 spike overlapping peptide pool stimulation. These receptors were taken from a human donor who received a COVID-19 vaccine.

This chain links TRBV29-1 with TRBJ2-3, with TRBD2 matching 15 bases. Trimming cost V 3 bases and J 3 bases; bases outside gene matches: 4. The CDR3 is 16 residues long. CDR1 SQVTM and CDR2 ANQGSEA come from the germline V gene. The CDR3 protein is CSVDRTSGGATDTQYF. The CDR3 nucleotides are TGCAGCGTTGACAGGACTAGCGGGGGGGCAACAGATACGCAGTATTTT.

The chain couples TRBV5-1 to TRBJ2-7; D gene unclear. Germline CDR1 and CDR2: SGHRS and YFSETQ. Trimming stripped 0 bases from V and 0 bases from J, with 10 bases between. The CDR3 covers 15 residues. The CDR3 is CASSLAPFSSYEQYV. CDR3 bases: TGCGCCAGCAGCTTGGCACCGTTCAGCTCCTACGAGCAGTACGTC.

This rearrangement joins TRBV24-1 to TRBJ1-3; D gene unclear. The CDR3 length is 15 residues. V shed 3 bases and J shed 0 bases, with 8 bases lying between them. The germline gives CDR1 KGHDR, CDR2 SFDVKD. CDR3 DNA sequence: TGTGCCACCAGTGATGCCACCAGCTCTGGAAACACCATATATTTT. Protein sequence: CATSDATSSGNTIYF.

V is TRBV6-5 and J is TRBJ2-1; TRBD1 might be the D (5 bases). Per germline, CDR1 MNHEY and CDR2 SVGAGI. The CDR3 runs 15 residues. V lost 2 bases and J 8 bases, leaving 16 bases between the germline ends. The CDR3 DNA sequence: TGTGCCAGCAGTTACGAAGGGGCCCACTTCGATGAGCAGTTCTTC. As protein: CASSYEGAHFDEQFF.

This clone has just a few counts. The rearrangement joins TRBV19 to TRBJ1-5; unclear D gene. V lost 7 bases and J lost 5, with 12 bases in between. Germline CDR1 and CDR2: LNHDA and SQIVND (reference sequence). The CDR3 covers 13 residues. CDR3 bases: TGTGCCAGTAAGGAGGGAACGGATCAGCCCCAGCATTTT. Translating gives CASKEGTDQPQHF.

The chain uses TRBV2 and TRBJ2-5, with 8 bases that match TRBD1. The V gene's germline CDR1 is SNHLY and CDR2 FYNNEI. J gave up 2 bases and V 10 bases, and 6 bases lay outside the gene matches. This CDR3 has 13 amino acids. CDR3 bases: TGTGCCACCCTGGACAGGGCTCAAGAGACCCAGTACTTC. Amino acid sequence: CATLDRAQETQYF.

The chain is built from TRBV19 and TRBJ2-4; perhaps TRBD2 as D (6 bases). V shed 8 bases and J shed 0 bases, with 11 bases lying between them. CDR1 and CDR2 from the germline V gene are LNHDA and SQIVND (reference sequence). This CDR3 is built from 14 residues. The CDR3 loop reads CASGTFLAKNIQYF. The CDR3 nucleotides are TGTGCCAGTGGGACTTTCCTAGCCAAAAACATTCAGTACTTC.

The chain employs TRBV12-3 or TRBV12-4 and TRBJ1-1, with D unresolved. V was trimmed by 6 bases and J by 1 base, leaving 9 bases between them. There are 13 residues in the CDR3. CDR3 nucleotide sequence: TGTGCCAGCAGCCCGACGGGGAACACTGAAGCTTTCTTT. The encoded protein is CASSPTGNTEAFF.

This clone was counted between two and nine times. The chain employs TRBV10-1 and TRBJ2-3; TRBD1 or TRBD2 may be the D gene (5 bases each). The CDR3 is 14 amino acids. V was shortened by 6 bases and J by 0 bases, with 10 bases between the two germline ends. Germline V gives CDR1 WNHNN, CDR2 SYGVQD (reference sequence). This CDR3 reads CASRPGRSTDTQYF. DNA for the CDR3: TGCGCCAGCAGGCCGGGGCGAAGCACAGATACGCAGTATTTT.

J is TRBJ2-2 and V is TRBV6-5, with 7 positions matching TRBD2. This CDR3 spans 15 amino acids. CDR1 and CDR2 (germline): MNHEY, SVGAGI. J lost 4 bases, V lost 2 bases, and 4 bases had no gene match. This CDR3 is CASSYGGVGTGELFF. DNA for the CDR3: TGTGCCAGCAGTTACGGGGGGGTCGGCACCGGGGAGCTGTTTTTT.